This T cell receptor (beta chain) originates from a study of PD-1 blockade in mismatch repair-deficient tumors. Overall study: Patients had approximately 12 mismatch repair-deficient cancer types and were previously treated and progressing.

Study-level results: Tumor-resident clones, often absent from pretreatment blood, expanded after pembrolizumab and then contracted.

This clone was seen more than once but under ten times. Its antigen remains unidentified. Every patient had mismatch repair deficiency by PCR or immunohistochemistry. V was pared by 2 bases and J by 3 bases, with 10 bases of the junction left unmatched. CDR1 and CDR2 (germline): KGHSY, FQNENV. This CDR3 is 16 amino acids long. Data came from immunoSEQ multiplex PCR; TCRdb stores just in-frame clones and leaves some out. There are about 19,000 clones in the sample; about 80% occur only once, and about 1.5% lies in the top ten. The V and J genes are TRBV16 and TRBJ2-7, with 7 bases lining up with TRBD1. The source was PBMCs, collected 52 weeks after starting pembrolizumab. The receptor's source is an adult with mismatch repair-deficient cancer. CDR3 coding DNA: TGTGCCAGCAGCCAAAACCCCCGGGACAGAGTCTACGAGCAGTACTTC. Translating gives CASSQNPRDRVYEQYF.